What follows are 16 T cell receptor beta chains derived from one specimen sequenced in a study of blood T cells in healthy people across ages. A second PCR of 7 to 11 cycles used a sample-barcoded 5' primer and a J-beta primer mix. Via MiXCR, TCRdb re-called the 5' RACE reads, giving one row per CDR3 protein. The table shows 800,000 to 1,300,000 distinct CDR3 sequences, with roughly 24% occurring only once. A further study also used this sample, focusing on T cells of mothers and their children.

Specimen: blood. Every receptor here comes from a girl aged 2 to 9 in good health.

This clonotype occurred many times. V usage is TRBV27 and J usage is TRBJ2-2; D is undetermined. CDR1 MNHEY and CDR2 SMNVEV come from the germline V gene (reference sequence). The V end lost 5 bases, the J end lost 5 bases, and 15 bases lay between the germline ends. The CDR3 covers 15 residues. DNA of the CDR3: TGTGCCAGCAGTGCCGCAGAGCACGGGACCGGGGAGCTGTTTTTT. It translates to CASSAAEHGTGELFF.

In its sample, this clonotype was seen a few times. The gene calls are TRBV10-3 and TRBJ2-1; the D is unclear. Trimming removed 0 bases from V and 8 bases from J, with 5 bases in between. Germline CDR1 reads ENHRY; CDR2 reads SYGVKD. The CDR3 has 12 residues. CDR3: CAISESRYEQFF. The CDR3 DNA reads TGTGCCATCAGTGAGTCACGTTATGAGCAGTTCTTC.

This clonotype was seen a handful of times. CDR3 DNA sequence: TGCAGCGTTGCTCGCTCTAGCGCGGGGGAGCAGTACTTC. Translation gives CSVARSSAGEQYF. The rearrangement joins TRBV29-1 to TRBJ2-1; tentative D call: TRBD2 (6 bases). With the DNA end fitting TRBJ2-7 better, the J assignment may be wrong. The CDR3 spans 13 residues. Germline lookup yields CDR1 SQVTM and CDR2 ANQGSEA.

J is TRBJ2-5 and V is TRBV7-9; D is perhaps TRBD2 (6 bases). Trimming stripped 5 bases from V and 3 bases from J, with 13 bases between. The germline gives CDR1 SEHNR, CDR2 FQNEAQ (reference sequence). The CDR3 totals 14 residues. CDR3 nucleotide sequence: TGTGCCAGCAGCGTTAGCGGATGGGAAGAGACCCAGTACTTC. This codes for CASSVSGWEETQYF.

The chain joins TRBV4-1 to TRBJ2-7; 8 nucleotides line up with TRBD1. CDR3 length: 16 amino acids. The V gene's germline CDR1 is MGHRA and CDR2 YSYEKL. V trimming: 0 bases; J trimming: 3 bases; junction bases outside the gene matches: 7. In DNA form, the CDR3 reads TGCGCCAGCAGCCAAGATTTAATCGGGACAGGCTACGAGCAGTACTTC. Its translation: CASSQDLIGTGYEQYF.

The chain is built from TRBV18 and TRBJ2-5; D remains unclear. Deletions cut 8 bases from V and 0 bases from J, with 10 bases between. CDR1 and CDR2 (germline): KGHSH, LQKENI. This CDR3 spans 13 amino acids. The CDR3 loop reads CASTLGDQETQYF. The CDR3 DNA follows: TGTGCCAGCACCTTAGGAGACCAAGAGACCCAGTACTTC.

There are a few counts of this clonotype. The chain is built from TRBV29-1 and TRBJ1-1; D may be TRBD1 (6 bases). The V end was cut by 5 bases, the J end by 0 bases, with 19 bases between. In germline, CDR1 is SQVTM, CDR2 ANQGSEA. The length of the CDR3 is 16 residues. DNA for the CDR3: TGCAGCGTTCACGGGGGATCCGGGACAATGAACACTGAAGCTTTCTTT. This gives the protein CSVHGGSGTMNTEAFF. The variable domain in full, with the rest retrieved from reference TRBV29-1 and TRBJ1-1, is SAVISQKPSRDICQRGTSLTIQCQVDSQVTMMFWYRQQPGQSLTLIATANQGSEATYESGFVIDKFPISRPNLTFSTLTVSNMSPEDSSIYLCSVHGGSGTMNTEAFFGQGTRLTVV.

V usage is TRBV2 and J usage is TRBJ1-5, with TRBD1 matching 10 bases. The CDR3 contains 14 residues. Trimming at V came to 8 bases and at J to 4 bases, leaving 5 bases not matched to a gene. The germline V gene has CDR1 SNHLY and CDR2 FYNNEI. The CDR3 sequence: CASLGQGSNQPQHF. As DNA, the CDR3 is TGTGCCAGCTTGGGACAGGGGTCGAATCAGCCCCAGCATTTT. The complete variable domain, with remaining parts taken from reference TRBV2 and TRBJ1-5, reads EPEVTQTPSHQVTQMGQEVILRCVPISNHLYFYWYRQILGQKVEFLVSFYNNEISEKSEIFDDQFSVERPDGSNFTLKIRSTKLEDSAMYFCASLGQGSNQPQHFGDGTRLSIL.

This sequence joins TRBV5-1 and TRBJ1-3; a weak D match, TRBD1 (6 bases). Germline V gene sequence: CDR1 SGHRS, CDR2 YFSETQ. The CDR3 sequence is 14 residues long. Trimming stripped 3 bases from V and 1 base from J, with 8 bases between. The CDR3: CASSSGASGNTIYF. The CDR3 DNA follows: TGCGCCAGCAGCTCGGGGGCTTCTGGAAACACCATATATTTT. Full variable domain (rest looked up from reference TRBV5-1 and TRBJ1-3): KAGVTQTPRYLIKTRGQQVTLSCSPISGHRSVSWYQQTPGQGLQFLFEYFSETQRNKGNFPGRFSGRQFSNSRSEMNVSTLELGDSALYLCASSSGASGNTIYFGEGSWLTVV.

Comment on this clonotype: This may be a read error, as it is one base from a much larger clone. The chain carries TRBV7-9 and TRBJ2-3; no clear D. Germline V lookup: CDR1 SEHNR, CDR2 FQNEAQ (reference sequence). V shed 6 bases and J shed 2 bases, with 3 bases lying between them. CDR3 size: 11 residues. The CDR3 DNA follows: TGTGCCAGCAGACCCACAGATACGCAGTATTTT. Encoded protein: CASRPTDTQYF.

The CDR3 sequence is CATAPGKGQYGYTF. CDR3 sequence (DNA): TGTGCCACTGCGCCCGGGAAGGGGCAATATGGCTACACCTTC. The chain employs TRBV24-1 and TRBJ1-2; maybe TRBD1 (5 bases). The V gene's germline CDR1 is KGHDR and CDR2 SFDVKD. The CDR3 spans 14 residues. Between the trimmed V and J ends, which lost 10 bases and 5 bases, there was a span of 19 bases.

V gene TRBV6-1 combines with J gene TRBJ2-3, with 9 bases matching TRBD1. Germline values: CDR1 MNHNS, CDR2 SASEGT. With 1 base clipped from V and 2 bases from J, the junction kept 7 bases outside the gene matches. The CDR3 spans 17 residues. CDR3 nucleotide sequence: TGTGCCAGCAGTGAAGGAGGGGACAGGGCGTTCACAGATACGCAGTATTTT. The encoded protein is CASSEGGDRAFTDTQYF.

CDR3 residues: CSVALAGATDTQYF. The CDR3 DNA is TGCAGCGTGGCACTAGCGGGGGCCACAGATACGCAGTATTTT. The chain uses TRBV29-1 and TRBJ2-3; 11 positions match TRBD2. CDR1 and CDR2 (germline): SQVTM, ANQGSEA. The junction had 4 bases not matched to a gene; V was cut back by 6 bases and J by 2 bases. The CDR3 covers 14 residues.

The chain uses TRBV6-5 and TRBJ1-1; a possible D gene is TRBD1 (6 bases). Trimming pared 3 bases from V and 4 bases from J, leaving 12 bases between. This CDR3 has 14 residues. Germline V gene sequence: CDR1 MNHEY, CDR2 SVGAGI. The CDR3 sequence: CASSYDFRGTEAFF. DNA for the CDR3: TGTGCCAGCAGTTATGATTTCAGGGGCACTGAAGCTTTCTTT.

The chain carries TRBV9 and TRBJ1-2, with 8 bases identical to TRBD1. Per the germline V gene, CDR1 is SGDLS and CDR2 is YYNGEE. With V trimmed by 2 bases and J by 8 bases, 8 bases remained unmatched. This CDR3 comprises 14 residues. The CDR3 is CASSVGQGGWGYTF. CDR3 bases: TGTGCCAGCAGCGTCGGACAGGGAGGATGGGGCTACACCTTC.

This chain joins TRBV12-3 or TRBV12-4 and TRBJ2-3, with 7 nucleotides matching TRBD2. There are 14 residues in the CDR3. CDR3 sequence: CSSSRLARTDTQYF. For the CDR3, the DNA is TGTAGCAGTTCCCGACTAGCTAGAACAGATACGCAGTATTTT.